Described below is a single TCR beta chain sequence and its context. Its antigen remains unidentified. Likely a read error: the CDR3 ends without its conserved phenylalanine or tryptophan. The sample belongs to a study of T cells in Graves' hyperthyroidism and ophthalmopathy. Whole-study findings and limits: In blood, most of the thyroid clonotypes expanded above 0.001 were also present. The model anticipated ophthalmopathy a median about six months pre-onset.

Trimming pared 2 bases from V and 2 bases from J, leaving 10 bases between. CDR3 length equals 15 residues. CDR1 and CDR2 from the germline V gene are MNHGY and SVAAGI. Patients having uncontrolled infection, another autoimmune disease, pregnancy or lactation were not included. Orbital computed tomography and thyroid ultrasound, together with serum TRAb and thyroxine and clinical symptoms, were used for diagnoses. Researchers amplified the TCR beta CDR3 regions from RNA transcripts. HTBI primers were employed in a first-round RT-PCR of the TCR CDR3. TCRdb passed the multiplex PCR reads through MiXCR, listing each CDR3 protein once. The table has around 660,000 distinct CDR3 sequences, 45% seen once; the top ten hold about 7.2%.

V is TRBV6-9 and J is TRBJ1-5; D is uncertain. This clonotype was obtained from an adult man with Graves' disease, either hyperthyroidism or ophthalmopathy (not recorded which). The sequenced material came from peripheral blood or thyroid tissue (not recorded which). The CDR3 reads CASSYVGEGNQPQHS. In DNA, the CDR3 is TGTGCCAGCAGTTATGTCGGGGAGGGCAATCAGCCCCAGCATTCT.